This T cell receptor (beta chain) is from a study of blood T cell repertoires in COVID-19. In the study overall: COVID-19 samples collected from the United States, Italy and Spain covered acute and convalescent phases. T cells, B-cell-depleted T cells, or PBMCs supplied cDNA or gDNA.

V was cut by 1 base and J by 12 bases, with 7 bases left in between. The CDR3 loop spans 11 amino acids. Authors' methods: Amplification of reference gene primers was used by the study to estimate nucleated cell counts. Some clones are missing from TCRdb's copy, which holds only in-frame ones; the method was immunoSEQ multiplex PCR. That table furnishes V, J and clone size, whereas the DNA furnished D and trimming. Found here are 87,000 or so clones, roughly 86% of them singletons; the top ten hold 5.1%. The sequence came from a man between 40 and 49 years old with acute or convalescent COVID-19. Sequenced input: peripheral blood. The gene calls are TRBV12-3 or TRBV12-4 and TRBJ2-1, with D possibly matching TRBD2 (6 bases). CDR3 loop: CASSLGGGQFF. CDR3 sequence (DNA): TGTGCCAGCAGTTTAGGGGGAGGGCAGTTCTTC.